This T cell receptor (beta chain) was captured in a study of breast tumors, draining lymph nodes, adjacent tissues. Study-level points and caveats: Tumor TCR diversity was below lymph nodes but above nontumor tissue.

The lymph nodes were axillary draining lymph nodes from breast cancer patients. This clonotype was recorded many times. Its antigen is undetermined. TCRdb itself ran the multiplex PCR reads through MiXCR, one entry per CDR3 protein. The data contain over 200,000 distinct CDR3 sequences, 32% of them singletons. Trimming cost V 6 bases and J 9 bases, with 11 bases left between them. This CDR3 region has 12 residues. Germline V lookup: CDR1 SEHNR, CDR2 FQNEAQ (reference sequence). The sequence was obtained from a female donor with breast cancer. Some clones in this sample may be carry-over from other donors' samples. The source material was axillary lymph node tissue. This sequence joins TRBV7-9 and TRBJ2-2, with D tentatively TRBD2 (6 bases). The CDR3 DNA follows: TGTGCCAGCAGTCCTAGCGACCGGGAGCTGTTTTTT. It is translated as CASSPSDRELFF.